Listed here are 21 T cell receptor beta chains from one sample, sequenced in a study of spatial heterogeneity in lung cancer. Notes on the study in general: Intratumoral expanded alpha and beta TCR counts were found to track tumor mutation counts.

TCRdb recomputed calls from the 5' RACE reads with MiXCR, one row per CDR3 protein. This sample has about 14,000 distinct CDR3 sequences, with approximately 4.5% found just once. Time point specified: sample taken at primary tumor resection. These receptors' antigens are unknown. Specimen: lung tumor tissue, collected at surgery. Receptor source: a female donor with early-stage non-small cell lung cancer.

This clonotype is categorized as medium-sized. This beta chain is a stray sequence in a library constructed for alpha chains; its clone size is not meaningful. The chain couples TRBV27 to TRBJ2-1; tentatively, D is TRBD2 (7 bases). The V gene lost 5 bases and the J gene lost 3 bases, with 17 bases spanning the gap. Germline values: CDR1 MNHEY, CDR2 SMNVEV (reference sequence). The CDR3 spans 16 residues. CDR3 nucleotide sequence: TGTGCCAGCAGTGCCACCCGGGGGGCCTTCTACAATGAGCAGTTCTTC. Its protein is CASSATRGAFYNEQFF.

This clonotype was recorded many times. This beta chain is an off-target read within a library intended for alpha chains, so its frequency means little. The chain employs TRBV7-9 and TRBJ2-1, with TRBD1 matching over 9 bases. The CDR3 has 16 amino acids. The germline CDR1 and CDR2 sequences are SEHNR and FQNEAQ (reference sequence). J gave up 5 bases and V 1 base, and 6 bases lay outside the gene matches. The DNA for the CDR3 is TGTGCCAGCAGCTTAGGGAGGGACAGGGCGGACAATGAGCAGTTCTTC. Translating gives CASSLGRDRADNEQFF.

This clonotype appeared many times. Little can be read into the size of this beta chain, an off-target read in a library designed for alpha chains. The chain recombines TRBV15 with TRBJ1-5; TRBD1 might be the D (6 bases). CDR1 and CDR2 (germline): LNHNV, YYDKDF (reference sequence). V lost 4 bases, J lost 0 bases, and 13 bases lay in between. This CDR3 spans 16 amino acids. The CDR3 bases are TGTGCCACCAGCAAGGGGGGTAAAGTTAGCAATCAGCCCCAGCATTTT. Translated, it gives CATSKGGKVSNQPQHF.

This clonotype was seen at least ten times. A library made for alpha chains picked up this beta chain off target, so its size means little. CDR3 protein: CASSLAGEYQETQYF. CDR3 nucleotide sequence: TGCGCCAGCAGCTTGGCCGGGGAGTACCAAGAGACCCAGTACTTC. The V gene is TRBV5-1, the J gene TRBJ2-5, with TRBD2 as a possible D gene (5 bases). Per the germline V gene, CDR1 is SGHRS and CDR2 is YFSETQ. CDR3 length: 15 amino acids. Trimming cost V 0 bases and J 0 bases, with 9 bases left between them.

Note on this clonotype: In a library made to pick up alpha chains, this beta chain is a stray read with a size that means little. Here the CDR3 DNA reads TGCGCCAGCAGCCGCGGGACTTCCCTCTACGAGCAGTACTTC. This codes for CASSRGTSLYEQYF. This sequence joins TRBV5-1 and TRBJ2-7, with D perhaps TRBD2 (6 bases). From germline, CDR1 is SGHRS and CDR2 YFSETQ. The V end lost 4 bases, the J end lost 3 bases, and 14 bases lay between the germline ends. This CDR3 has 14 residues. The full variable domain, completed using reference TRBV5-1 and TRBJ2-7, is KAGVTQTPRYLIKTRGQQVTLSCSPISGHRSVSWYQQTPGQGLQFLFEYFSETQRNKGNFPGRFSGRQFSNSRSEMNVSTLELGDSALYLCASSRGTSLYEQYFGPGTRLTVT.

Many counts were recorded for this clonotype. Being off target in a library aimed at alpha chains, this beta chain has a size of little meaning. This chain joins TRBV20-1 and TRBJ2-5, with 11 positions matching TRBD1. The germline V gene has CDR1 DFQATT and CDR2 SNEGSKA (reference sequence). V gave up 3 bases and J gave up 4 bases; unmatched junction bases: 4. The CDR3 covers 14 residues. CDR3 amino acids: CSASPGTGGETQYF. CDR3 coding DNA: TGCAGTGCTAGCCCCGGGACAGGGGGAGAGACCCAGTACTTC.

In its sample, this clonotype was seen many times. Because this beta chain is a stray read in a library intended to capture alpha chains, its abundance should not be given much weight. The rearrangement uses TRBV4-3 and TRBJ2-5; 7 bases fit TRBD1. There are 14 residues in the CDR3. Germline CDR1 reads LGHNA; CDR2 reads YSLEER. Trimming cost V 4 bases and J 3 bases; bases outside gene matches: 5. The CDR3 region is CASSPGTEKETQYF. CDR3 coding DNA: TGCGCCAGCAGCCCCGGGACAGAAAAAGAGACCCAGTACTTC.

This clonotype was seen many times. This beta chain represents an off-target read in a library built for alpha chains; its size is of limited meaning. The chain recombines TRBV12-3 or TRBV12-4 with TRBJ2-2, with D unresolved. V lost 8 bases and J lost 0, with 13 bases in between. The CDR3 covers 15 residues. CDR3 bases: TGTGCCAGCCCCCTAGGCGGTTCGAACACCGGGGAGCTGTTTTTT. Translated: CASPLGGSNTGELFF.

This clonotype was counted ten times or more. The library was built for alpha chains, so this beta chain is an off-target read and its size means little. The chain has TRBV9 and TRBJ2-3, with D unresolved. There are 15 residues in the CDR3. Trimming took off 1 base at V and 1 base at J, with 10 bases between the two ends. Per the germline V gene, CDR1 is SGDLS and CDR2 is YYNGEE. The CDR3 spells CASSVIGFRTDTQYF. CDR3 sequence (DNA): TGTGCCAGCAGCGTAATTGGCTTCCGCACAGATACGCAGTATTTT.

In this sample, this clonotype turned up many times. The library was built for alpha chains, so this beta chain is an off-target read and its size means little. V is TRBV16 and J is TRBJ2-7; no reliable D call. The ends were cut back, 3 bases at V and 6 bases at J, with 18 bases in the middle. This CDR3 is built from 15 residues. Germline V gene lookup returns CDR1 KGHSY and CDR2 FQNENV. CDR3 bases: TGTGCCAGCAGCCAGATTAATTTCGGCGTTCCCGAGCAGTACTTC. It yields the protein CASSQINFGVPEQYF.

In the case of this clonotype: As an off-target read in a library built for alpha chains, this beta chain has a frequency of little significance. The chain recombines TRBV10-3 with TRBJ1-2, with 7 bases matching TRBD1. This CDR3 is built from 14 residues. The V segment lost 6 bases and the J segment 6 bases; nucleotides outside the gene matches: 10. The germline CDR1 and CDR2 sequences are ENHRY and SYGVKD. CDR3 nucleotides: TGTGCCATCAGGGCGGGACAGCTCTCCGATGGCTACACCTTC. The encoded protein is CAIRAGQLSDGYTF.

In its sample, this clonotype was seen many times. The library was designed around alpha chains, so this beta chain is a stray read whose abundance carries little weight. The chain carries TRBV18 and TRBJ2-3; tentatively, D is TRBD1 (6 bases). The CDR3 spans 16 residues. The ends were cut back, 3 bases at V and 0 bases at J, with 13 bases in the middle. Germline V CDR1 and CDR2: KGHSH, LQKENI. DNA of the CDR3: TGTGCCAGCTCACCCCCTTGGGGGCCTAGCACAGATACGCAGTATTTT. This codes for CASSPPWGPSTDTQYF.

This clonotype was picked up many times. Being off target in a library aimed at alpha chains, this beta chain has a size of little meaning. CDR3: CAIKGDTDTQYF. CDR3 in DNA: TGTGCCATCAAAGGGGACACGGATACGCAGTATTTT. The chain carries TRBV10-3 and TRBJ2-3, with D perhaps TRBD1 (6 bases). Germline loops: CDR1 ENHRY, CDR2 SYGVKD. There are 12 residues in the CDR3. V was pared by 7 bases and J by 6 bases, with 11 bases between.

This clonotype appeared many times. As an off-target read in a library built for alpha chains, this beta chain has a frequency of little significance. The rearrangement uses TRBV20-1 and TRBJ2-1; 7 bases are shared with TRBD2. The CDR3 sequence is 14 residues long. The germline V gene has CDR1 DFQATT and CDR2 SNEGSKA (reference sequence). V dropped 4 bases and J dropped 4; count of bases not matched to a gene: 7. CDR3 nucleotides: TGCAGTGCTAACCGGGACTACCCTTACAATGAGCAGTTCTTC. Its protein is CSANRDYPYNEQFF.

This clonotype was counted many times. The library was built for alpha chains, so this beta chain is an off-target read and its size means little. The chain combines TRBV4-3 with TRBJ1-5; D is ambiguous. Germline-derived CDR1 and CDR2 are LGHNA and YSLEER. Trimming left V 3 bases short and J 14 bases short, with 17 bases between. The CDR3 is 13 amino acids. DNA of the CDR3: TGCGCCAGCAGCCAGGAATACTGGGAGATCAAGCATTTT. It yields the protein CASSQEYWEIKHF.

As to this clonotype: Being off target in a library aimed at alpha chains, this beta chain has a size of little meaning. The CDR3 loop reads CSATGGTGKSYEQYF. The CDR3 bases are TGCAGTGCCACAGGAGGGACAGGAAAATCCTACGAGCAGTACTTC. The genes are TRBV20-1 and TRBJ2-7; 8 bases agree with TRBD1. The trim removed 6 bases at V and 1 base at J, leaving 11 bases unmatched. Germline V lookup: CDR1 DFQATT, CDR2 SNEGSKA (reference sequence). The CDR3 is 15 residues long.

This clonotype came up many times. Because it lacks the conserved phenylalanine or tryptophan at the end, this CDR3 is likely a read error. The library was built for alpha chains, so this beta chain is an off-target read and its size means little. The gene calls are TRBV2 and TRBJ2-7; D could derive from TRBD1 or TRBD2 (5 bases each). Between the trimmed V and J ends, which lost 2 bases and 1 base, there was a span of 9 bases. The CDR3 has 14 residues. Per germline, CDR1 SNHLY and CDR2 FYNNEI. CDR3 in amino acids: CASSEQGESYEQYL. The CDR3 bases are TGTGCCAGCAGTGAACAGGGAGAGTCCTACGAGCAGTACCTC.

This clonotype was counted many times. This beta chain is a stray sequence in a library constructed for alpha chains; its clone size is not meaningful. The CDR3 DNA reads TGTGCCAGCTCACCGGCGGGGTACTACGAGCAGTACTTC. Protein: CASSPAGYYEQYF. J is TRBJ2-7 and V is TRBV18; D is perhaps TRBD2 (6 bases). This CDR3 comprises 13 residues. Germline V gene data show CDR1 as KGHSH and CDR2 as LQKENI. V lost 3 bases and J lost 3, with 9 bases in between.

About this clonotype: The library was designed around alpha chains, so this beta chain is a stray read whose abundance carries little weight. This chain joins TRBV20-1 and TRBJ1-1, with D possibly matching TRBD1 (5 bases). V was shortened by 3 bases and J by 1 base, with 15 bases between the two germline ends. Germline V lookup: CDR1 DFQATT, CDR2 SNEGSKA (reference sequence). CDR3 size: 15 residues. The CDR3 is CSARPPPGPNTEAFF. CDR3 DNA: TGCAGTGCTAGGCCCCCCCCAGGGCCGAACACTGAAGCTTTCTTT.

This clonotype was detected many times. This beta chain is an unintended read in a library built for alpha chains; its size means little. The CDR3 DNA is TGTGCCAGCAGCCAAGGGCAGGTATCCCCCCACGAGCAGTACTTC. Translated, it gives CASSQGQVSPHEQYF. V and J are TRBV3-1 and TRBJ2-7; D unresolved. CDR3 size: 15 residues. CDR1 is LGHDT and CDR2 is YNNKEL in the germline V gene (reference sequence). The germline V and J ends were trimmed by 1 base and 5 bases, with 15 bases remaining between them.

On this clonotype: Since the library was made to target alpha chains, this beta chain is a stray read and its abundance is not meaningful. V is TRBV12-3 or TRBV12-4 and J is TRBJ1-3, with D uncertain. CDR3 length: 15 amino acids. V lost 3 bases and J 0 bases, leaving 9 bases between the germline ends. Here the CDR3 reads CASSLELISGNTIYF. For the CDR3, the DNA is TGTGCCAGCAGTTTGGAGCTAATCTCTGGAAACACCATATATTTT.